A single sample is the source of the 21 T cell receptor beta chains below, sequenced in a study of T cell clonality in common variable immunodeficiency (dated by TCRdb to 2015 to 2017). The receptor library was made with the immunoSEQ multiplex PCR assay. Not all clones reach the TCRdb copy of this immuneACCESS table, which keeps in-frame sequences only. Checked studies attribute under half of the gap to unresolved V genes and leave the rest unexplained. The table gives 35,000 or so clones for this sample, with none occurring only once. The top ten constitute about 0.86% of the sample. Sequencing used peripheral blood mononuclear cells. The origin of the receptors is a person aged 18-70 years in good health.

Ten or more counts support this clone. The sequenced fragment ends 3 residues before the CDR3 boundary, so the rest is inferred from the germline J gene. This rearrangement joins TRBV15 to TRBJ2-5; 8 bases align to TRBD1. There are 16 residues in the CDR3. The germline gives CDR1 LNHNV, CDR2 YYDKDF (reference sequence). V was clipped by 3 bases and J by 2 bases; unmatched bases: 8. CDR3 sequence: CATSSRYGTGQETQYF. CDR3 DNA, as far as it was read: TGTGCCACCAGCAGCCGATACGGGACAGGACAAGAGACC. Full variable domain (outside the CDR3, taken from reference TRBV15 and TRBJ2-5): DAMVIQNPRYQVTQFGKPVTLSCSQTLNHNVMYWYQQKSSQAPKLLFHYYDKDFNNEADTPDNFQSRRPNTSFCFLDIRSPGLGDTAMYLCATSSRYGTGQETQYFGPGTRLLVL.

This clone came up many times. The read halts 3 residues ahead of the CDR3 end, with the missing end drawn from the germline J gene. The J gene is TRBJ2-3, the V gene TRBV2; the match to TRBD2 covers 11 bases. CDR1 is SNHLY, CDR2 FYNNEI, per germline. The length of the CDR3 is 14 residues. V lost 8 bases to trimming and J lost 6 bases; unmatched junction nucleotides: 7. Incomplete CDR3 DNA: TGTGCCAGCTCTAGCGGGAGGCCATCGGATACG. This encodes CASSSGRPSDT. The entire CDR3 sequence reads CASSSGRPSDTQYF.

This clone was picked up many times. From the germline J gene comes the end of the CDR3, since the read stops 3 residues before it. V and J are TRBV5-5 and TRBJ1-4; D not resolved. CDR3 size: 15 residues. Trimming pared 0 bases from V and 0 bases from J, leaving 6 bases between. Germline loops: CDR1 SGHKS, CDR2 YYEKEE (reference sequence). CDR3 region: CASSLGRATNEKLFF. Incomplete CDR3 DNA: TGTGCCAGCAGCTTGGGGCGGGCAACTAATGAAAAA. Looking up the rest from reference TRBV5-5 and TRBJ1-4 gives the full variable domain: DAGVTQSPTHLIKTRGQQVTLRCSPISGHKSVSWYQQVLGQGPQFIFQYYEKEERGRGNFPDRFSARQFPNYSSELNVNALLLGDSALYLCASSLGRATNEKLFFGSGTQLSVL.

This clone was recorded at least ten times. The read falls 3 residues short of the CDR3 end, and the missing part is taken from the germline J gene. This chain uses TRBV7-9 with TRBJ2-5, with a tentative D call TRBD1 (6 bases). With 2 bases removed from V and 5 bases from J, the gap between germline ends came to 12 bases. CDR3 length: 14 amino acids. Germline loops: CDR1 SEHNR, CDR2 FQNEAQ (reference sequence). CDR3 bases read: TGTGCCAGCAGCTTATCAGGGGCCGGGGAGACC. This encodes CASSLSGAGET. In full, the CDR3 reads CASSLSGAGETQYF.

In this sample, this clone turned up many times. Read data end 3 residues before the CDR3 end; the end is taken from the germline J gene. The rearrangement links TRBV2 to TRBJ2-7, with D possibly TRBD1 on 7 matching bases. Trimming removed 6 bases from V and 0 bases from J, with 12 bases in between. CDR3 size: 14 residues. Germline values: CDR1 SNHLY, CDR2 FYNNEI. The CDR3 spells CASRAGGSSYEQYF. Partial CDR3 DNA: TGTGCCAGCAGAGCAGGGGGGAGCTCCTACGAG. The full variable domain, with the rest looked up from reference TRBV2 and TRBJ2-7, is EPEVTQTPSHQVTQMGQEVILRCVPISNHLYFYWYRQILGQKVEFLVSFYNNEISEKSEIFDDQFSVERPDGSNFTLKIRSTKLEDSAMYFCASRAGGSSYEQYFGPGTRLTVT.

This clone was observed at least ten times. The CDR3 end falls 3 residues outside the read, so it is completed with the germline J gene. This chain joins TRBV23-1 and TRBJ2-6; D call uncertain. TRBV23-1 is flagged as an ORF with uncertain function. CDR3 length: 16 residues. The ends were cut back, 6 bases at V and 3 bases at J, with 15 bases in the middle. The part of the CDR3 DNA that was read is TGCGCCAGCAGGAAGACACGGCTGTATGGGGCCAACGTC. As protein: CASRKTRLYGANV. The entire CDR3 protein reads CASRKTRLYGANVLTF.

This clone was seen many times. The missing CDR3 end, 3 residues past where the read stops, is filled in from the germline J gene. This chain connects TRBV7-2 to TRBJ2-1; 8 bases align to TRBD2. CDR1 is SGHTA, CDR2 FQGNSA, per germline. V shed 5 bases and J 2 bases; nucleotides not matched to a gene: 5. The CDR3 extends over 15 amino acids. The CDR3 bases that were read are TGTGCCAGCAGCCCGTGGACTAGCACCTACAATGAG. This encodes CASSPWTSTYNE. The entire CDR3 protein reads CASSPWTSTYNEQFF.

This clone was counted ten times or more. Read data end 3 residues before the CDR3 end; the end is taken from the germline J gene. The V gene is TRBV29-1, the J gene TRBJ1-2; 8 nucleotides align to TRBD1. Trimming took 7 bases from V and 2 from J; bases not matched to a gene: 12. In germline, CDR1 is SQVTM, CDR2 ANQGSEA. This CDR3 is built from 15 residues. Partial CDR3 DNA: TGCAGCGCCTATATAACGGACAGGGAGAACTATGGC. Its translation: CSAYITDRENYG. The whole CDR3 sequence reads CSAYITDRENYGYTF.

This clone was counted ten times or more. The observed sequence ends 3 residues before the CDR3 terminus, with the missing tail filled in from the germline J gene. The V and J genes are TRBV20-1 and TRBJ2-1; 10 bases map to TRBD2. J was trimmed by 0 bases and V by 4 bases; bases with no gene match: 3. Per the germline V gene, CDR1 is DFQATT and CDR2 is SNEGSKA (reference sequence). This CDR3 is 15 amino acids long. The part of the CDR3 DNA that was read is TGCAGTGCTACCAGCGGGAGGGCCTCCTACAATGAG. Residues: CSATSGRASYNE. The full CDR3 sequence reads CSATSGRASYNEQFF.

This clone was detected many times. The read halts 3 residues ahead of the CDR3 end, with the missing end drawn from the germline J gene. This chain links TRBV28 with TRBJ2-1; D tentatively fits TRBD1 or TRBD2 (5 bases each). V was clipped by 3 bases and J by 3 bases, with 27 bases between them. The CDR3 length is 20 residues. Germline assignment: CDR1 MDHEN and CDR2 SYDVKM. The CDR3 sequence: CASSFPDNRGPPRDYNEQFF. The sequenced CDR3 bases are TGTGCCAGCAGTTTCCCCGACAATAGGGGCCCTCCGAGGGACTACAATGAG. The full variable domain, rest sourced from reference TRBV28 and TRBJ2-1, is DVKVTQSSRYLVKRTGEKVFLECVQDMDHENMFWYRQDPGLGLRLIYFSYDVKMKEKGDIPEGYSVSREKKERFSLILESASTNQTSMYLCASSFPDNRGPPRDYNEQFFGPGTRLTVL.

This clone was observed at least ten times. The read is 3 residues too short to cover the CDR3 end, so that end is filled in from the germline J gene. The chain carries TRBV18 and TRBJ1-1; 11 bases line up with TRBD1. Germline lookup yields CDR1 KGHSH and CDR2 LQKENI. V was clipped by 3 bases and J by 7 bases; unmatched bases: 7. The CDR3 length is 15 residues. This CDR3 reads CASSPGTGGDREAFF. The CDR3 bases that were read are TGTGCCAGCTCACCCGGGACAGGGGGTGATCGTGAA.

In its sample, this clone was seen many times. The read is 3 residues too short to cover the CDR3 end, so that end is filled in from the germline J gene. The V call is TRBV15, the J call TRBJ2-5, with D tentatively TRBD1 or TRBD2 (5 bases each). Trimming took 3 bases from V and 5 from J, leaving 13 bases between them. Germline CDR1 and CDR2: LNHNV and YYDKDF (reference sequence). This CDR3 has 14 residues. The part of the CDR3 DNA that was read is TGTGCCACCAGCAGGACAAACGAGGGGGAGACC. It is translated as CATSRTNEGET. The whole CDR3 protein is CATSRTNEGETQYF.

This clone appeared many times. The CDR3 end falls 3 residues outside the read, so it is completed with the germline J gene. The rearrangement links TRBV20-1 to TRBJ1-5; D call uncertain. Germline CDR1 DFQATT, CDR2 SNEGSKA (reference sequence). This CDR3 spans 15 amino acids. V gave up 3 bases and J gave up 0 bases, with 12 bases separating them. The CDR3 region is CSASWARYSNQPQHF. CDR3 DNA, as far as it was read: TGCAGTGCTAGTTGGGCCAGGTATAGCAATCAGCCC.

This clone has a count of ten or more. The read ends 3 residues early relative to the CDR3; the germline J gene fills the gap. The rearrangement uses TRBV12-5 and TRBJ1-5, with 8 bases that match TRBD1. Germline values: CDR1 LGHNT, CDR2 FRNRAP. The CDR3 covers 14 residues. J was trimmed by 8 bases and V by 4 bases; bases with no gene match: 7. CDR3 amino acids: CASGSDREVEPQHF. The sequenced CDR3 bases are TGTGCTAGTGGTTCGGACAGGGAAGTTGAGCCC.

This clone has ten or more counts. The read ends 3 residues shy of where the CDR3 ends; the end is completed using the germline J gene. The chain combines TRBV4-2 with TRBJ1-6; 7 nucleotides match TRBD1. This CDR3 has 18 residues. V lost 0 bases to trimming and J lost 9 bases; unmatched junction nucleotides: 14. Germline V CDR1 and CDR2: LGHNA, YNFKEQ. The CDR3 bases that were read are TGTGCCAGCAGCCAAGATGTGGCAGGGGGAGGGAGTCTTTCACCC. It yields the protein CASSQDVAGGGSLSP. The full CDR3 protein is CASSQDVAGGGSLSPLHF.

This clone occurred many times. The CDR3 is cut off 3 residues early in the read; its end comes from the germline J gene. The chain employs TRBV27 and TRBJ1-6; no clear D. Between the trimmed V and J ends, which lost 5 bases and 7 bases, there was a span of 18 bases. The CDR3 covers 16 residues. Germline V CDR1 and CDR2: MNHEY, SMNVEV (reference sequence). CDR3 DNA, as far as it was read: TGTGCCAGCAGTCTTGGAACTTGGGCAAGGAATTCACCC. The encoded protein is CASSLGTWARNSP. The whole CDR3 region reads CASSLGTWARNSPLHF.

This clone was seen many times. The CDR3 is cut off 3 residues early in the read; its end comes from the germline J gene. J is TRBJ2-1 and V is TRBV5-4; weak D call: TRBD1 (6 bases). The CDR3 totals 16 residues. Germline V gene sequence: CDR1 SGHNT, CDR2 YYREEE (reference sequence). The V and J ends lost 2 bases and 1 base respectively, with 13 bases between them. Incomplete CDR3 DNA: TGTGCCAGCAGCTTATCGAGGGGGTCATCCTACAATGAG. Residues: CASSLSRGSSYNE. The whole CDR3 is CASSLSRGSSYNEQFF.

This clone has a count of ten or more. The read ends 3 residues early relative to the CDR3; the germline J gene fills the gap. V gene TRBV6-2 or TRBV6-3 combines with J gene TRBJ2-3; 11 bases align to TRBD2. Germline CDR1 reads MNHEY; CDR2 reads SVGEGT. The CDR3 totals 15 residues. Trimming took 4 bases from V and 5 from J; bases not matched to a gene: 5. The CDR3: CASSSTSGEVDTQYF. Partial CDR3 DNA: TGTGCCAGCAGTTCGACTAGCGGGGAGGTAGATACG.

This clone was seen at least ten times. The CDR3 extends 3 residues past the end of the read, so its final part is completed from the germline J gene. The chain combines TRBV7-9 with TRBJ1-2, with D tentatively TRBD1 (6 bases). CDR3 length: 15 amino acids. V was shortened by 2 bases and J by 2 bases, with 12 bases between the two germline ends. Per the germline V gene, CDR1 is SEHNR and CDR2 is FQNEAQ (reference sequence). This CDR3 is CASSLNGGLNYGYTF. Partial CDR3 DNA: TGTGCCAGCAGCTTAAATGGGGGCCTGAACTATGGC.

This clone was found many times. At one of its ends the junction is not consistent with the germline gene, which may arise from a read error. Incomplete CDR3 DNA: TGCGCCAGCAGCCAAGAATTCGGAGGAGGGTCCGATGAA. Its protein is CASSQEFGGGSDE. The CDR3 in full is CASSQEFGGGSDEAFF. The chain carries TRBV4-2 and TRBJ1-1; D not certain. The read gets to within 3 residues of the CDR3 end, and the germline J gene fills in the rest. The CDR3 is 16 amino acids. Germline loops: CDR1 LGHNA, CDR2 YNFKEQ.

This clone was seen many times. The read ends 3 residues before the CDR3 terminus; that terminus is restored from the germline J gene. The chain combines TRBV20-1 with TRBJ1-5, with 12 bases that match TRBD1. This CDR3 has 18 amino acids. The trim removed 2 bases at V and 2 bases at J, leaving 10 bases unmatched. Germline V lookup: CDR1 DFQATT, CDR2 SNEGSKA (reference sequence). The CDR3 bases that were read are TGCAGTGCTAGAAAATCCGGGACAGGGGGCGCGGGCAATCAGCCC. It is translated as CSARKSGTGGAGNQP. The full CDR3 protein is CSARKSGTGGAGNQPQHF.